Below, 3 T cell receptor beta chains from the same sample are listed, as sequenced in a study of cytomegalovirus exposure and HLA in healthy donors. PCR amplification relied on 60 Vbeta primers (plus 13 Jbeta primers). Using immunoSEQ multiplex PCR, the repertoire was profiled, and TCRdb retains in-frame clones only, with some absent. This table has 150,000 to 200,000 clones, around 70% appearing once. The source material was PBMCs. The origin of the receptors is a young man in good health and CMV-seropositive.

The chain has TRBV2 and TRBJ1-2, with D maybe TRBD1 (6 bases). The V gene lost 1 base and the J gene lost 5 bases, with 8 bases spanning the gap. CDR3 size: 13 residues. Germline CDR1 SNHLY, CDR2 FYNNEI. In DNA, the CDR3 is TGTGCCAGCAGTGAAGGGACAGCGTATGGCTACACCTTC. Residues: CASSEGTAYGYTF.

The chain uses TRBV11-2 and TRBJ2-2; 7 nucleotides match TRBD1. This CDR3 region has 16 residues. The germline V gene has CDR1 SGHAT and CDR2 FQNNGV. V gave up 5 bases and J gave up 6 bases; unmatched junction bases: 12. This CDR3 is CASSPTKGGVSGELFF. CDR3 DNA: TGTGCCAGCAGCCCGACAAAAGGGGGCGTATCCGGGGAGCTGTTTTTT.

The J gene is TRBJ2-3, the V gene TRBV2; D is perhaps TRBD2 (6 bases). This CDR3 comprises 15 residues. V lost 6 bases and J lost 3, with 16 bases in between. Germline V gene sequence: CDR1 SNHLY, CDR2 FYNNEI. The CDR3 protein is CASRELAYITDTQYF. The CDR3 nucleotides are TGTGCCAGCAGAGAGCTAGCGTACATAACAGATACGCAGTATTTT.